The present T cell receptor beta chain was sequenced within a study of T cell repertoires in cytomegalovirus infection. This CDR3 is 16 amino acids long. CDR1 is SGHNT and CDR2 is YYREEE in the germline V gene (reference sequence). V was pared by 0 bases and J by 4 bases, with 15 bases between. In the case of this clonotype: Its antigen is still unknown.

The study, taken as a whole, reports: CMV-specific TCR beta clonotypes restricted by HLA-C were the ones dominating the ex vivo response. Cumulative frequency (of public TCR beta family members) identified carriers of CMV plus the relevant HLA.

TCRdb reanalysed the reads using MiXCR and keeps one entry per CDR3 protein. The sample records about 920,000 distinct CDR3 sequences, roughly 30% being singletons. The clonotype was recovered from a human donor in good health (CMV status not recorded). Some clones in this sample may be carry-over from other donors' samples. J is TRBJ2-3 and V is TRBV5-4, with D maybe TRBD2 (5 bases). The sequenced sample was cultured CD8+ T cells from PBMCs, obtained from culture after CMV antigen stimulation. CDR3 DNA: TGTGCCAGCAGCTTGGATAAGCGGCCCATGTCAGATACGCAGTATTTT. It translates to CASSLDKRPMSDTQYF.